This T cell receptor (beta chain) was observed in a study of blood T cells in healthy people across ages. The CDR3 totals 13 residues. CDR1 DFQATT and CDR2 SNEGSKA come from the germline V gene (reference sequence). V was trimmed by 1 base and J by 3 bases, leaving 10 bases between them. Turning to this clonotype: Its specificity is unknown.

Overall study findings and caveats: A greater number of naive CD4+ cells and higher diversity distinguished long-lived donors from aged donors. Unsorted PBMC input precluded a conclusive naive versus antigen-experienced comparison.

Using a J-beta primer mix together with a sample-barcoded 5' primer, a second PCR was run for roughly 7 to 12 cycles. TCRdb used MiXCR to reprocess the 5' RACE reads, holding one entry per CDR3 protein. The sample records roughly 1,800,000 distinct CDR3 sequences, approximately 50% being singletons. The chain carries TRBV20-1 and TRBJ2-7; a weak D match, TRBD2 (5 bases). The sequence was collected from a woman aged 35 to 49 in good health. The sequencing sample was made of blood. CDR3: CSARAQADYEQYF. Written as DNA, the CDR3 is TGCAGTGCTAGAGCGCAAGCGGACTACGAGCAGTACTTC.